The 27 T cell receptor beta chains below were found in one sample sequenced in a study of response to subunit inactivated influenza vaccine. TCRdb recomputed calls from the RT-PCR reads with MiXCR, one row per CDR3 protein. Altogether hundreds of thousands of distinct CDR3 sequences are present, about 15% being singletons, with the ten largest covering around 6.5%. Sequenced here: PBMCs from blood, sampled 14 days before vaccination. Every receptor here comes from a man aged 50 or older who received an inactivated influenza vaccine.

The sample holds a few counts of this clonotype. Written as DNA, the CDR3 is TGTGCCAGCGGTCCTAGCGGGGGGGCACCTACGCAGTATTTT. It is translated as CASGPSGGAPTQYF. The chain recombines TRBV12-3 or TRBV12-4 with TRBJ2-3; 12 nucleotides match TRBD2. This CDR3 is 14 amino acids long. Germline trimming cut 8 bases from V and 8 bases from J; bases unmatched to any gene: 8.

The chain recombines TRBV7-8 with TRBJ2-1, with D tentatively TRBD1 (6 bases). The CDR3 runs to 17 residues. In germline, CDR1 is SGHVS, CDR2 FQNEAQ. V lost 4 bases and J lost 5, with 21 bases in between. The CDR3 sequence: CASSYGTTAEVNNEQFF. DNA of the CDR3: TGTGCCAGCAGCTACGGGACAACAGCGGAGGTTAACAATGAGCAGTTCTTC.

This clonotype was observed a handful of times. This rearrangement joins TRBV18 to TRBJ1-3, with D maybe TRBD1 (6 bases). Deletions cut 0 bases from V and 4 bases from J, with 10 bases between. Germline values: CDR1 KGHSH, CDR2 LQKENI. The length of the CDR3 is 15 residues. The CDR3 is CASSPPGGLGNTIYF. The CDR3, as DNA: TGTGCCAGCTCACCACCCGGGGGCCTGGGAAACACCATATATTTT.

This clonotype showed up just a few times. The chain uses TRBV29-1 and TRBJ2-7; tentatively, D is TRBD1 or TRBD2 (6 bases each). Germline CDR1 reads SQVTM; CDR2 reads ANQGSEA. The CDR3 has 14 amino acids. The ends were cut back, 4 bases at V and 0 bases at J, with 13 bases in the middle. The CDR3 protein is CSVGGGTLSYEQYF. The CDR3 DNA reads TGCAGCGTTGGAGGGGGGACCCTCTCCTACGAGCAGTACTTC.

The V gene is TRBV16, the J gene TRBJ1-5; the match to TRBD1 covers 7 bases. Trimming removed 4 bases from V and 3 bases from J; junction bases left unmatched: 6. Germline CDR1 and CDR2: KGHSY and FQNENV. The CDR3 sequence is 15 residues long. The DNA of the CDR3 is TGTGCCAGCAGCCTGACGACAGGGTTCAATCAGCCCCAGCATTTT. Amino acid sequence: CASSLTTGFNQPQHF.

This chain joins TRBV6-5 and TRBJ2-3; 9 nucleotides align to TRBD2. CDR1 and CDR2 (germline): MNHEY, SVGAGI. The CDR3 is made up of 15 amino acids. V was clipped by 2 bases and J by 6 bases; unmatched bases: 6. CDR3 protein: CASSYAGGPADTQYF. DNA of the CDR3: TGTGCCAGCAGTTACGCGGGGGGGCCGGCCGATACGCAGTATTTT.

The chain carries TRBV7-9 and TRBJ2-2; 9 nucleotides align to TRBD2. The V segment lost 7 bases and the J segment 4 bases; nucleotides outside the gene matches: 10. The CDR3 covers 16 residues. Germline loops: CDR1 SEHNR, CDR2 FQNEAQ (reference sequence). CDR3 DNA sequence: TGTGCCAGCATCATCAGTCGACTAGCGGCCACCGGGGAGCTGTTTTTT. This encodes CASIISRLAATGELFF.

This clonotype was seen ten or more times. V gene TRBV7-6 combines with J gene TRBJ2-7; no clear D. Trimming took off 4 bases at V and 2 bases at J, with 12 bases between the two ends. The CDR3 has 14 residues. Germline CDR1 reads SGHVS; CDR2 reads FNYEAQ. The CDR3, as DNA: TGTGCCAGCAGCTCCGCTGGTTCCCCCTACGAGCAGTACTTC. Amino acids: CASSSAGSPYEQYF. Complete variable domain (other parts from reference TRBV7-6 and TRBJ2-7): GAGVSQSPRYKVTKRGQDVALRCDPISGHVSLYWYRQALGQGPEFLTYFNYEAQQDKSGLPNDRFSAERPEGSISTLTIQRTEQRDSAMYRCASSSAGSPYEQYFGPGTRLTVT.

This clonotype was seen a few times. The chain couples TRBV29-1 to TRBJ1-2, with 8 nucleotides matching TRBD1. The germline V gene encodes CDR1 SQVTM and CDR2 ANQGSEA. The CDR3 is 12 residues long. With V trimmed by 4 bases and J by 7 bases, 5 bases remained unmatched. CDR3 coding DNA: TGCAGCGTTGCGGACAGGGTTTCTGGCTACACCTTC. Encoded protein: CSVADRVSGYTF. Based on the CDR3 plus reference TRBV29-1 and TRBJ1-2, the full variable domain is SAVISQKPSRDICQRGTSLTIQCQVDSQVTMMFWYRQQPGQSLTLIATANQGSEATYESGFVIDKFPISRPNLTFSTLTVSNMSPEDSSIYLCSVADRVSGYTFGSGTRLTVV.

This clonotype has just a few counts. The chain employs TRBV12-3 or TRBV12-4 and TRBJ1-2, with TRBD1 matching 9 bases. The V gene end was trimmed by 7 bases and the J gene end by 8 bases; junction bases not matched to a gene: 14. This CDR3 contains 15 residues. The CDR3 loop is CASTPSGGQGRGYTF. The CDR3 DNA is TGTGCCAGCACTCCTTCGGGAGGACAGGGGCGCGGCTACACCTTC.

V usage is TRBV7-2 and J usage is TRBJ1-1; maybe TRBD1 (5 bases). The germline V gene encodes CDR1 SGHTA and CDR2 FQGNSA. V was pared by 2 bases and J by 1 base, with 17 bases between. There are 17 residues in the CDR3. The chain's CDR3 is CASSLSLVSGRNTEAFF. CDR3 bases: TGTGCCAGCAGCTTATCCCTAGTATCAGGGCGGAACACTGAAGCTTTCTTT.

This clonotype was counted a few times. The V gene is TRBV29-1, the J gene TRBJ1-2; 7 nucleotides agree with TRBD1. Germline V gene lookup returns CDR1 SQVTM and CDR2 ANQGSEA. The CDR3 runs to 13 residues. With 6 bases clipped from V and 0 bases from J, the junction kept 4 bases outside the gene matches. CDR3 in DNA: TGCAGCGTGATACAGGGGACTAACTATGGCTACACCTTC. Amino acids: CSVIQGTNYGYTF.

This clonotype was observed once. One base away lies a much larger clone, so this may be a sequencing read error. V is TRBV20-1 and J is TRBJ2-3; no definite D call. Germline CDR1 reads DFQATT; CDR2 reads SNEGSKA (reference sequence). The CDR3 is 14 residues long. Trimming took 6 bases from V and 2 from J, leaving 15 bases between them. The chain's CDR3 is CSAPPAATTDTQYF. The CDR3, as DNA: TGCAGTGCCCCCCCGGCGGCAACCACAGATACGCAGTATTTT.

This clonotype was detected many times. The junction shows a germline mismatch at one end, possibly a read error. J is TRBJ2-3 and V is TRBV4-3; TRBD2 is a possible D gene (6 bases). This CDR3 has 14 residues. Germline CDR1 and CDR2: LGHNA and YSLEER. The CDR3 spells CASSQGGGTDTQYF. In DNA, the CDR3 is TGTGCCAGCAGCCAAGGCGGGGGCACAGATACGCAGTATTTT.

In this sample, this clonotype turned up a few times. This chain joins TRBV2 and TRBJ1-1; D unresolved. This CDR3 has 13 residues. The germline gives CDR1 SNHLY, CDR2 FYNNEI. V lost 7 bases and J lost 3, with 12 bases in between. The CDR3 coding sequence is TGTGCCAGCATAGAGCTCATAGACACTGAAGCTTTCTTT. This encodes CASIELIDTEAFF.

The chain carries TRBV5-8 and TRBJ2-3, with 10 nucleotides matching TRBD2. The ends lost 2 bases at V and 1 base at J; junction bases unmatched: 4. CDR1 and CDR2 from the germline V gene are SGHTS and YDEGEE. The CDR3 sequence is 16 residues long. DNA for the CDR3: TGTGCCAGCAGCTTTTTCGGGACTAGCGGCACAGATACGCAGTATTTT. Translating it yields CASSFFGTSGTDTQYF.

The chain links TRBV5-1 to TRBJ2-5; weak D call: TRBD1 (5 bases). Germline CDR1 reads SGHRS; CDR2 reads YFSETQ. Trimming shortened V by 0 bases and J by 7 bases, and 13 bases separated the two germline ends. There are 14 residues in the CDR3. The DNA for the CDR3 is TGCGCCAGCAGCTTGGGTGGGGCCGCGGTGACCCAGTACTTC. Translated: CASSLGGAAVTQYF.

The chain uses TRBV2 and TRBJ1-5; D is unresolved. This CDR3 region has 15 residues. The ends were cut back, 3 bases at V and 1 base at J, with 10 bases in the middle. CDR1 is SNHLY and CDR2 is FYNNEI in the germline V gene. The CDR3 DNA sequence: TGTGCCAGCAGTGAGGTCCGGACGAGCAATCAGCCCCAGCATTTT. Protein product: CASSEVRTSNQPQHF.

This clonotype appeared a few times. Written as DNA, the CDR3 is TGTGCCAGCAGCGCCTCCTTACTTGGGGGTCGCGAGCAGTACTTC. It yields the protein CASSASLLGGREQYF. This chain joins TRBV9 and TRBJ2-7; D possibly matches TRBD1 or TRBD2 (5 bases each). Trimming left V 3 bases short and J 6 bases short, with 19 bases between. Germline V gene lookup returns CDR1 SGDLS and CDR2 YYNGEE. The CDR3 length is 15 residues.

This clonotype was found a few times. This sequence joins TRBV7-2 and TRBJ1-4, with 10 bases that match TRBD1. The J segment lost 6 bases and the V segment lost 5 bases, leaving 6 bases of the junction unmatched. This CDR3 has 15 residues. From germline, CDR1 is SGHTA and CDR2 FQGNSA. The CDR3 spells CASSARDRGDEKLFF. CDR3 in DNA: TGTGCCAGCAGCGCACGGGACAGGGGAGATGAAAAACTGTTTTTT.

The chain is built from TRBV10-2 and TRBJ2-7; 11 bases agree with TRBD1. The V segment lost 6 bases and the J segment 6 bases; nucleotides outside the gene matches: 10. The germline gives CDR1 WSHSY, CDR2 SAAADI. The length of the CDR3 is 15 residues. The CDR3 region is CASSERDRGAAEQYF. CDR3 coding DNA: TGCGCCAGCAGCGAGCGGGACAGGGGGGCCGCCGAGCAGTACTTC.

Here the CDR3 DNA reads TGTGCCAGCAGTTTTTTAACAGGGGGCCCGCCGGAGCAGTTCTTC. Amino acid sequence: CASSFLTGGPPEQFF. This chain joins TRBV12-3 or TRBV12-4 and TRBJ2-1, with 9 nucleotides matching TRBD1. The length of the CDR3 is 15 residues. J gave up 10 bases and V 3 bases, and 10 bases lay outside the gene matches.

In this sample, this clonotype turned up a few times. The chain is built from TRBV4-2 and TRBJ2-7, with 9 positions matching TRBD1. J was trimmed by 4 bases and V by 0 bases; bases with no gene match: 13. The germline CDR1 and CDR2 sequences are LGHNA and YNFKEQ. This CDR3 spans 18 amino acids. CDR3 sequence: CASSQEVSGQGYQYEQYF. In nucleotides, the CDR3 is TGTGCCAGCAGCCAAGAAGTATCGGGACAGGGTTATCAATACGAGCAGTACTTC.

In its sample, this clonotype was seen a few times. The CDR3 nucleotides are TGTGCCAGCAGTTACTCGACAACCAATGAAGCTTTCTTT. Translated, it gives CASSYSTTNEAFF. The V call is TRBV6-5, the J call TRBJ1-1; D gene ambiguous. Germline CDR1 MNHEY, CDR2 SVGAGI. Trimming stripped 0 bases from V and 7 bases from J, with 9 bases between. The CDR3 consists of 13 residues.

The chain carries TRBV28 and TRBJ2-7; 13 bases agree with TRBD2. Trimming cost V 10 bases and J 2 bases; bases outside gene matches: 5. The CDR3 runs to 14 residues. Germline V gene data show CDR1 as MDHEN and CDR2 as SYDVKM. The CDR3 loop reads CAITGTSGTYEQYF. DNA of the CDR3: TGTGCCATCACCGGGACTAGCGGGACCTACGAGCAGTACTTC.

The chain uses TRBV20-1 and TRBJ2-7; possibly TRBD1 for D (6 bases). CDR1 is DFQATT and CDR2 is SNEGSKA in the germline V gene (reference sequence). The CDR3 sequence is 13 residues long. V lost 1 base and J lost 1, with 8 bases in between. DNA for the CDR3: TGCAGTGCTAGAGCGGACAGTTCCTACGAGCAGTACTTC. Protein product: CSARADSSYEQYF.

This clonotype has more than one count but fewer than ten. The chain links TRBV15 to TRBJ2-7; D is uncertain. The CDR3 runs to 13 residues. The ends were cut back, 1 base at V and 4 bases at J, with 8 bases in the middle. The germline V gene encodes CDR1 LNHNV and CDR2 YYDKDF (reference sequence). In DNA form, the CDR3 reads TGTGCCACCAGCAGAGTGTCTGGGTACGAGCAGTACTTC. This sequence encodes CATSRVSGYEQYF. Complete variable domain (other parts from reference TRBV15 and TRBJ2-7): DAMVIQNPRYQVTQFGKPVTLSCSQTLNHNVMYWYQQKSSQAPKLLFHYYDKDFNNEADTPDNFQSRRPNTSFCFLDIRSPGLGDTAMYLCATSRVSGYEQYFGPGTRLTVT.